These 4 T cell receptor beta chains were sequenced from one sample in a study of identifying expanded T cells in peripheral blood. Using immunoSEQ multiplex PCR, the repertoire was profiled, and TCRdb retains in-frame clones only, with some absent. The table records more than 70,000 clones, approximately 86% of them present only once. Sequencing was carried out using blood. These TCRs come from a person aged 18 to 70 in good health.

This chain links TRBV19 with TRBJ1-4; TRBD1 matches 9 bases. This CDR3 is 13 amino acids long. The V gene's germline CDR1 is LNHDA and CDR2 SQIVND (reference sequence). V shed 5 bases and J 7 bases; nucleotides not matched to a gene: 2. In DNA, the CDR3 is TGTGCCAGTAGTGGGACAGGGAGTGAAAAACTGTTTTTT. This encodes CASSGTGSEKLFF.

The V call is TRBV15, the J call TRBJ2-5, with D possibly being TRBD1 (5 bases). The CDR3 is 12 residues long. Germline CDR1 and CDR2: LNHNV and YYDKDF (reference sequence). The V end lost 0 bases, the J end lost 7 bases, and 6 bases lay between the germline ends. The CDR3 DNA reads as TGTGCCACCAGCAGAGATCAGGGGACCCAGTACTTC. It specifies CATSRDQGTQYF.

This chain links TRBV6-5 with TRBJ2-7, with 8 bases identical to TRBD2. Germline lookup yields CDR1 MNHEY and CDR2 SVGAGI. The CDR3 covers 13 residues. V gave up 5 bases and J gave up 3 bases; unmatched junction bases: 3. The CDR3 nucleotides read TGTGCCAGCAGTAACGGGGGGGGCTACGAGCAGTACTTC. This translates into CASSNGGGYEQYF.

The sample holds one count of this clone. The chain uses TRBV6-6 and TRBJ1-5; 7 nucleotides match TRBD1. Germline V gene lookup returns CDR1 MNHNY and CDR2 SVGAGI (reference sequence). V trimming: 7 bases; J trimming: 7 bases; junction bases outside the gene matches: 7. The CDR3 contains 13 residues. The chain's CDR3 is CASTGTAFQPQHF. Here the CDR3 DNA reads TGTGCCAGCACCGGGACAGCCTTCCAGCCCCAGCATTTT.